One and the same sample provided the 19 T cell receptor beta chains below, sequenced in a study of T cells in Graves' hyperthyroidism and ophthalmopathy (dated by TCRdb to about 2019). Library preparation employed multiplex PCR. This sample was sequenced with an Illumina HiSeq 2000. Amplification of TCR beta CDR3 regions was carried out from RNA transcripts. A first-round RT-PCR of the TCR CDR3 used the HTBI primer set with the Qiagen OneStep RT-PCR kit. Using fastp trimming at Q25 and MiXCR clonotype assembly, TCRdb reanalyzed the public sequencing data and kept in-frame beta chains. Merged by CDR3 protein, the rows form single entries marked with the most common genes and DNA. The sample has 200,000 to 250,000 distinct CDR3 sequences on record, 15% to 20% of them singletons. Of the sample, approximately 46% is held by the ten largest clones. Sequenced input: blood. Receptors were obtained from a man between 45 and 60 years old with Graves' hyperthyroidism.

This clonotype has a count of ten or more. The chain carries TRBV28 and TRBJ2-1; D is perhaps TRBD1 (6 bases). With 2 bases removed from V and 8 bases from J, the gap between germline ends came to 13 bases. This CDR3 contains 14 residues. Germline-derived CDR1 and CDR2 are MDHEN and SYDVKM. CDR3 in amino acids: CASSLRDNPHEQFF. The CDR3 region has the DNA TGTGCCAGCAGTTTACGGGACAACCCCCATGAGCAGTTCTTC.

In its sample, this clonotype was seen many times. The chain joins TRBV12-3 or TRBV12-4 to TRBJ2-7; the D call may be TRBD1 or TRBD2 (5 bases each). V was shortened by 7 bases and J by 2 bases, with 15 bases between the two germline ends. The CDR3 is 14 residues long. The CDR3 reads CASNSLGVPYEQYF. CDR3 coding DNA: TGTGCCAGCAACTCCTTGGGGGTCCCCTACGAGCAGTACTTC.

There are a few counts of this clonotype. CDR3 DNA sequence: TGTGCCAGTAGTATGGGGACAGGGGCTTTGAACACTGAAGCTTTCTTT. Protein sequence: CASSMGTGALNTEAFF. This rearrangement joins TRBV19 to TRBJ1-1; 10 nucleotides line up with TRBD1. CDR1 and CDR2 (germline): LNHDA, SQIVND (reference sequence). The CDR3 runs to 16 residues. J lost 0 bases, V lost 3 bases, and 4 bases had no gene match. The whole variable domain, filled in from reference TRBV19 and TRBJ1-1, reads DGGITQSPKYLFRKEGQNVTLSCEQNLNHDAMYWYRQDPGQGLRLIYYSQIVNDFQKGDIAEGYSVSREKKESFPLTVTSAQKNPTAFYLCASSMGTGALNTEAFFGQGTRLTVV.

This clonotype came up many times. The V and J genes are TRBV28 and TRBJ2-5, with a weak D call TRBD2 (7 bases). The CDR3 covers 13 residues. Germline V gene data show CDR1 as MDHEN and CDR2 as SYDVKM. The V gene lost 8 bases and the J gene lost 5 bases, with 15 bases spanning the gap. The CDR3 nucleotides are TGTGCCAGCCTGGGAGGGGGAGTCGAGACCCAGTACTTC. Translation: CASLGGGVETQYF.

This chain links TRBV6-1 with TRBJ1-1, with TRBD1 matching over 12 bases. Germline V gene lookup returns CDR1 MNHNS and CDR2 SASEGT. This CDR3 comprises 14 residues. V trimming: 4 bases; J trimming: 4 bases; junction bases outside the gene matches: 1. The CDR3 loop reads CASSGGQGATEAFF. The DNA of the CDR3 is TGTGCCAGCAGTGGGGGACAGGGGGCCACTGAAGCTTTCTTT.

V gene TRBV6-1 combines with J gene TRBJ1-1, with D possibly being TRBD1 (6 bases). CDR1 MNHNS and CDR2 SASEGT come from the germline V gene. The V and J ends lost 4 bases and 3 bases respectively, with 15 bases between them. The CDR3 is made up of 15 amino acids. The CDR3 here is CASSAYRERDTEAFF. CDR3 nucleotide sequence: TGTGCCAGCAGTGCCTACAGGGAGAGGGACACTGAAGCTTTCTTT.

CDR3 DNA sequence: TGTGCCAGCAGCGGGAACCAGGGGTATACGCAGTATTTT. Protein: CASSGNQGYTQYF. This chain uses TRBV6-1 with TRBJ2-3; D might be TRBD1 (6 bases). With 6 bases removed from V and 7 bases from J, the gap between germline ends came to 14 bases. Germline CDR1 and CDR2: MNHNS and SASEGT. CDR3 length equals 13 residues.

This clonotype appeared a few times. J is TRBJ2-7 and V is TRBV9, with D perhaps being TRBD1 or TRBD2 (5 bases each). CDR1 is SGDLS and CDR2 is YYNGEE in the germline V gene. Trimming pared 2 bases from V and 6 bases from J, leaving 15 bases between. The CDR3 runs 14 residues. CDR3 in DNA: TGTGCCAGCAGCGTTTCCCCACACGGGGCCGAGCAGTACTTC. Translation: CASSVSPHGAEQYF.

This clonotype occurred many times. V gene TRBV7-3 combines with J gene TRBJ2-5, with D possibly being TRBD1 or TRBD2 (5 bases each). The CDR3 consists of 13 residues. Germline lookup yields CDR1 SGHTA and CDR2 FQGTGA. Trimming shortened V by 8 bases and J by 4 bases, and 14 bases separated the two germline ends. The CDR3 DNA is TGTGCCAGCGGGACGGACCTTGGAGAGACCCAGTACTTC. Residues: CASGTDLGETQYF.

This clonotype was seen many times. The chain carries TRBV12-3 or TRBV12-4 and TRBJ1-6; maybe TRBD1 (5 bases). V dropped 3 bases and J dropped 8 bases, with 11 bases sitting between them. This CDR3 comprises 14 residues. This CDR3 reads CASSFQGWDSPLHF. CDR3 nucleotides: TGTGCCAGCAGTTTTCAGGGTTGGGATTCACCCCTCCACTTT.

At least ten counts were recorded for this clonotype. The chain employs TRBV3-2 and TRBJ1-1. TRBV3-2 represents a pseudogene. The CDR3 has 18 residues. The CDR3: CASSQDIGRQSMNTEAFF. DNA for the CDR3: TGTGCCAGCAGCCAAGACATCGGCAGGCAAAGCATGAACACTGAAGCTTTCTTT.

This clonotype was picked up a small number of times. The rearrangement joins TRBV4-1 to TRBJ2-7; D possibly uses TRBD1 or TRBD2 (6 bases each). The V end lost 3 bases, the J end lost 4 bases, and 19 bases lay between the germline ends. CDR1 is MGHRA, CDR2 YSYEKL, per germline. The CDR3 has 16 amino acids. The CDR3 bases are TGCGCCAGCAGCCATCCAGGGGCGGGGTCTGGGTACGAGCAGTACTTC. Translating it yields CASSHPGAGSGYEQYF.

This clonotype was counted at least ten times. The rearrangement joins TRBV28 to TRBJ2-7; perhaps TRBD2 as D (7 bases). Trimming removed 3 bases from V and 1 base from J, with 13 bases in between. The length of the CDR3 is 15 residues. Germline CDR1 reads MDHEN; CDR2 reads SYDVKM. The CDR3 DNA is TGTGCCAGCAGTTTTTGGGGGGGCCAGTCCTACGAGCAGTACTTC. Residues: CASSFWGGQSYEQYF.

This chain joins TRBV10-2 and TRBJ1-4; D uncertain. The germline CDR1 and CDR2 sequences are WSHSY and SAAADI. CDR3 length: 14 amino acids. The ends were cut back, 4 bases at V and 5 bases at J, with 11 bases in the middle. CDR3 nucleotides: TGCGCCAGCAGTGTGGCAGCCTCAAATGAAAAACTGTTTTTT. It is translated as CASSVAASNEKLFF.

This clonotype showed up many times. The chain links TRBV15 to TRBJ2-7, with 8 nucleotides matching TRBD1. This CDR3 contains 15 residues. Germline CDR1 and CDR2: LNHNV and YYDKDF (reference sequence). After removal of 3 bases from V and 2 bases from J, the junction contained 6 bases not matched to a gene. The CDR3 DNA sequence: TGTGCCACCAGCAGCAGGGGGCTTAAACCCTACGAGCAGTACTTC. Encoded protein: CATSSRGLKPYEQYF.

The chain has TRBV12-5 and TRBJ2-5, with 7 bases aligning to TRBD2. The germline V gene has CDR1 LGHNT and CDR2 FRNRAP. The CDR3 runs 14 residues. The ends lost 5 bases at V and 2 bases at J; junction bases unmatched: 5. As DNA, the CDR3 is TGTGCTAGTGGTAAGGGGACTACTCAAGAGACCCAGTACTTC. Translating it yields CASGKGTTQETQYF.

The CDR3 DNA follows: TGTGCCAGCAGCCTGGACTGGTACAATGAGCAGTTCTTC. Translation gives CASSLDWYNEQFF. The genes are TRBV12-3 or TRBV12-4 and TRBJ2-1, with D maybe TRBD2 (5 bases). The CDR3 totals 13 residues. V was pared by 6 bases and J by 4 bases, with 10 bases between.

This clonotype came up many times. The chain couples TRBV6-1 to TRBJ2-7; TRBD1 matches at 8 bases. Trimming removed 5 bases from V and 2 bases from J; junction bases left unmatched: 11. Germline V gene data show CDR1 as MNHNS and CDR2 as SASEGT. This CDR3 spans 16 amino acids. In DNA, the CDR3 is TGTGCCAGCAGTTTAAGCCCAGGGACAGGTACCTACGAGCAGTACTTC. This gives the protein CASSLSPGTGTYEQYF.

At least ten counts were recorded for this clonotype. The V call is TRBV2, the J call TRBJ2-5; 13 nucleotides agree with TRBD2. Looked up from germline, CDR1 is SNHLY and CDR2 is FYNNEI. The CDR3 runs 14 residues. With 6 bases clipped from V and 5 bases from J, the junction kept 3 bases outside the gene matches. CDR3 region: CASRGLAGVETQYF. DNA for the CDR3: TGTGCCAGCAGAGGACTAGCGGGGGTGGAGACCCAGTACTTC.